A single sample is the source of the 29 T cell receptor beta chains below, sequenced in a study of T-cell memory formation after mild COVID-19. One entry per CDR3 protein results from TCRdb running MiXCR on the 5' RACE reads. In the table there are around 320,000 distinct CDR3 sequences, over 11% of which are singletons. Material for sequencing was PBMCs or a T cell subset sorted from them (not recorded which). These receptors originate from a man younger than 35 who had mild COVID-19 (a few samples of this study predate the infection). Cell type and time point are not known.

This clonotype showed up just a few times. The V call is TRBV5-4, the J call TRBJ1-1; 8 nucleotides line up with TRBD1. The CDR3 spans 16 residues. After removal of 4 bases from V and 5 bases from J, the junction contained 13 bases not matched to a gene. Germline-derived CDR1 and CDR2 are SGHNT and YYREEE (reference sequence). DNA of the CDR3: TGTGCCAGCAGCCCCGTCGGCGGGACAGGACCAACTGAAGCTTTCTTT. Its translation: CASSPVGGTGPTEAFF. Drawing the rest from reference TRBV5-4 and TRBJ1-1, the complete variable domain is ETGVTQSPTHLIKTRGQQVTLRCSSQSGHNTVSWYQQALGQGPQFIFQYYREEENGRGNFPPRFSGLQFPNYSSELNVNALELDDSALYLCASSPVGGTGPTEAFFGQGTRLTVV.

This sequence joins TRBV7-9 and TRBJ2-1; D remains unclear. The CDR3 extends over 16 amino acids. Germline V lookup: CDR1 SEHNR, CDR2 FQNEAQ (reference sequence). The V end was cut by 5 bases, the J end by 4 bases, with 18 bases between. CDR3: CASSPLQGKRYNEQFF. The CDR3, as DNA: TGTGCCAGCAGCCCACTACAAGGGAAGAGATACAATGAGCAGTTCTTC.

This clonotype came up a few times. The CDR3 bases are TGTGCCAGCAGCTTAGCCAGGGTGAGGGAGCAGTTCTTC. This sequence encodes CASSLARVREQFF. The chain couples TRBV7-2 to TRBJ2-1; D possibly corresponds to TRBD1 (5 bases). There are 13 residues in the CDR3. Germline CDR1 reads SGHTA; CDR2 reads FQGNSA. Trimming stripped 0 bases from V and 10 bases from J, with 10 bases between.

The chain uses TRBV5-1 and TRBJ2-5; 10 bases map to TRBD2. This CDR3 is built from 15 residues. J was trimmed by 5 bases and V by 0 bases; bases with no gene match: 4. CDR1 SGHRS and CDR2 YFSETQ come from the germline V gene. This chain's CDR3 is CASSLGAGGPETQYF. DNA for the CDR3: TGCGCCAGCAGCTTGGGAGCGGGGGGGCCGGAGACCCAGTACTTC.

For the CDR3, the DNA is TGTGCCAGCAGCTCGATGACAAACACAGATACGCAGTATTTT. Protein: CASSSMTNTDTQYF. The chain links TRBV7-8 to TRBJ2-3; D unresolved. This CDR3 has 14 residues. CDR1 SGHVS and CDR2 FQNEAQ come from the germline V gene. Deletions cut 4 bases from V and 2 bases from J, with 10 bases between.

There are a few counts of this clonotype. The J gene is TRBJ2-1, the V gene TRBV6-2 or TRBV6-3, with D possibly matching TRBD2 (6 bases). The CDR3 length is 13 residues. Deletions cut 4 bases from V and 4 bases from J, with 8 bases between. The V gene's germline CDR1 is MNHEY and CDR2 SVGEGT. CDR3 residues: CASSSGTYNEQFF. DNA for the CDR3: TGTGCCAGCAGTTCGGGGACTTACAATGAGCAGTTCTTC.

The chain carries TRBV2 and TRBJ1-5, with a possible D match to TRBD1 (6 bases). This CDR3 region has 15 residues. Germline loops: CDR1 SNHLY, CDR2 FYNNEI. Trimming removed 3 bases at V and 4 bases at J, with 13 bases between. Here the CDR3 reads CASSEFTGSNQPQHF. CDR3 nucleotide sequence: TGTGCCAGCAGTGAGTTCACAGGGAGTAATCAGCCCCAGCATTTT.

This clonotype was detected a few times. The CDR3 region is CSVVVGNTEAFF. Here the CDR3 DNA reads TGCAGCGTTGTGGTGGGGAACACTGAAGCTTTCTTT. The chain combines TRBV29-1 with TRBJ1-1; D uncertain. Trimming removed 4 bases at V and 1 base at J, with 7 bases between. The CDR3 runs 12 residues. Germline CDR1 reads SQVTM; CDR2 reads ANQGSEA. The whole variable domain, filled in from reference TRBV29-1 and TRBJ1-1, reads SAVISQKPSRDICQRGTSLTIQCQVDSQVTMMFWYRQQPGQSLTLIATANQGSEATYESGFVIDKFPISRPNLTFSTLTVSNMSPEDSSIYLCSVVVGNTEAFFGQGTRLTVV.

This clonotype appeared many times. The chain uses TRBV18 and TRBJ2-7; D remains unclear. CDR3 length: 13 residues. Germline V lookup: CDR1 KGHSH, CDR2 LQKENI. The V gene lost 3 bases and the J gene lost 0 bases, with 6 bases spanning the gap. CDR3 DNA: TGTGCCAGCTCACCTCCTGGCTCCTACGAGCAGTACTTC. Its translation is CASSPPGSYEQYF.

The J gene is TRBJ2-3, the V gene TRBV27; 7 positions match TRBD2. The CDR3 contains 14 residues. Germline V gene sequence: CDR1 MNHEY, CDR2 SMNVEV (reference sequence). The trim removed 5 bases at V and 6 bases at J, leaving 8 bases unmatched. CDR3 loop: CASSLRDYHDTQYF. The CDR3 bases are TGTGCCAGCAGTCTCCGGGACTACCATGATACGCAGTATTTT.

In DNA form, the CDR3 reads TGCAGTGCTAGGCCTGGGACTAGCGGGGTTACGACCCAGTACTTC. Protein sequence: CSARPGTSGVTTQYF. The rearrangement links TRBV20-1 to TRBJ2-5; 13 bases are a match to TRBD2. CDR1 and CDR2 from the germline V gene are DFQATT and SNEGSKA (reference sequence). Trimming took 3 bases from V and 7 from J; bases not matched to a gene: 8. The CDR3 loop spans 15 amino acids.

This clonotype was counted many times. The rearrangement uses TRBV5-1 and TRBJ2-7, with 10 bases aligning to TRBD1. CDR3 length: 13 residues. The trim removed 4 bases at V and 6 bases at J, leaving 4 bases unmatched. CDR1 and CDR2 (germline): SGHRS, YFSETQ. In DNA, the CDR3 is TGCGCCAGCAGCAAGGGGGACAGGGGCGAGCAGTACGTC. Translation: CASSKGDRGEQYV.

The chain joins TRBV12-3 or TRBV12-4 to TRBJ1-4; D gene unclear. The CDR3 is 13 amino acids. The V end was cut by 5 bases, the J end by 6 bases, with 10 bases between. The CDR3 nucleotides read TGTGCCAGCAGTCCCCGACGGGATGAAAAACTGTTTTTT. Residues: CASSPRRDEKLFF.

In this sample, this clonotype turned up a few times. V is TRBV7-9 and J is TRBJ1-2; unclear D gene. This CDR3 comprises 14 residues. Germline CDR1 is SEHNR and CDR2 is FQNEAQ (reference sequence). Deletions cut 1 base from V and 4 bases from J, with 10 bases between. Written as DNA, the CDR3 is TGTGCCAGCAGCTTAGTGGGAGCGGTCTATGGCTACACCTTC. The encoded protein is CASSLVGAVYGYTF. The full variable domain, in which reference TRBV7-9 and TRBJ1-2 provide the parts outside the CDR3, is DTGVSQNPRHKITKRGQNVTFRCDPISEHNRLYWYRQTLGQGPEFLTYFQNEAQLEKSRLLSDRFSAERPKGSFSTLEIQRTEQGDSAMYLCASSLVGAVYGYTFGSGTRLTVV.

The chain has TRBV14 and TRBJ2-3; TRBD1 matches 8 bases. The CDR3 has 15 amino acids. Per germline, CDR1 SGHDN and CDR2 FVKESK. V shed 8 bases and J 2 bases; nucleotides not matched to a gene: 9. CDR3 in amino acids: CASARRQGHTDTQYF. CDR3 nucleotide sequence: TGTGCCAGCGCTCGGAGACAGGGGCACACAGATACGCAGTATTTT.

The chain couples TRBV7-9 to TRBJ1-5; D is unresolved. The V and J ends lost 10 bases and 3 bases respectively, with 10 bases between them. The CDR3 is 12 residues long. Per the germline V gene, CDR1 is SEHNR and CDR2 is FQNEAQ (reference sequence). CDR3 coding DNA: TGTGCCACATCCTACACCAATCAGCCCCAGCATTTT. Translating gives CATSYTNQPQHF.

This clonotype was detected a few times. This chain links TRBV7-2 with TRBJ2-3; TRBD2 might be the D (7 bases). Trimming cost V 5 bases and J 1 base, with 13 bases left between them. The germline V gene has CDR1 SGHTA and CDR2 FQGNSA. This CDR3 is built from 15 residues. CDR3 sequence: CASSGGASRTDTQYF. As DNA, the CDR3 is TGTGCCAGCAGCGGGGGGGCCAGTCGCACAGATACGCAGTATTTT.

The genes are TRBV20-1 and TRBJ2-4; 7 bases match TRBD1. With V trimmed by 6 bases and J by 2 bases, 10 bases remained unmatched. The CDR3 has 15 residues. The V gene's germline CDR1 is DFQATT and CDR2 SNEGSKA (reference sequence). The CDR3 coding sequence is TGCAGTGCCGAAGACCACAGGGGTCCCAAAAACATTCAGTACTTC. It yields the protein CSAEDHRGPKNIQYF.

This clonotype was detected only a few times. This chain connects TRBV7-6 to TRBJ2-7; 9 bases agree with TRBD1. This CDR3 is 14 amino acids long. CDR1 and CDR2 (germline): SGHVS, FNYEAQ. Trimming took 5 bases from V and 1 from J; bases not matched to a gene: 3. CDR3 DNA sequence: TGTGCCAGCAGCCAAGGACAGGGGTCCTACGAGCAGTACTTC. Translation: CASSQGQGSYEQYF.

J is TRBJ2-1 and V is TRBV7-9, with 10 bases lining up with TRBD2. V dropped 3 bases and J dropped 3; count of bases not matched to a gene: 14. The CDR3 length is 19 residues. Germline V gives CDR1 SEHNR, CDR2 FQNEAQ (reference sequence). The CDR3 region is CASSFPRQSGGAGYNEQFF. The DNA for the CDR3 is TGTGCCAGCAGCTTTCCCCGGCAAAGCGGGGGGGCTGGCTACAATGAGCAGTTCTTC.

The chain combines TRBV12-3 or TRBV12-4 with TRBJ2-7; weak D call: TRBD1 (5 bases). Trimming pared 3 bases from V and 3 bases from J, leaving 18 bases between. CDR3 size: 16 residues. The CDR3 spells CASSFGSGAGFYEQYF. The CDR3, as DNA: TGTGCCAGCAGTTTTGGCTCTGGGGCAGGGTTCTACGAGCAGTACTTC.

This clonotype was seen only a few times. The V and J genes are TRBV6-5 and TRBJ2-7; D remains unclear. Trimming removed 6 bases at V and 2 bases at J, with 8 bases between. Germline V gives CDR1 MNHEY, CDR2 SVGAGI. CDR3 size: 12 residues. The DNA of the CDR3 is TGTGCCAGCAGAGCAGACACCTACGAGCAGTACTTC. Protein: CASRADTYEQYF.

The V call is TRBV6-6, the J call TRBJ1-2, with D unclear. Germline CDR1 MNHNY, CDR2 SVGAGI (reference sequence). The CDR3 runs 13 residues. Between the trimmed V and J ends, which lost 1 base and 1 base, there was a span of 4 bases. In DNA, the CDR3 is TGTGCCAGCAGTTACTACGGTAACTATGGCTACACCTTC. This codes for CASSYYGNYGYTF.

CDR3 protein: CASSPGLAGVSEQFF. Written as DNA, the CDR3 is TGTGCCAGCAGCCCTGGGCTAGCGGGGGTTTCTGAGCAGTTCTTC. The chain has TRBV7-2 and TRBJ2-1; TRBD2 agrees at 10 bases. CDR3 size: 15 residues. The J segment lost 9 bases and the V segment lost 5 bases, leaving 10 bases of the junction unmatched. The germline CDR1 and CDR2 sequences are SGHTA and FQGNSA.

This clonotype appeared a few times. The CDR3 DNA sequence: TGTGCCAGCAGCCCAACACGAGTCACAGATACGCAGTATTTT. Translated: CASSPTRVTDTQYF. The chain couples TRBV7-8 to TRBJ2-3; D ambiguous. Germline CDR1 is SGHVS and CDR2 is FQNEAQ. CDR3 size: 14 residues. V gave up 5 bases and J gave up 2 bases, with 11 bases separating them.

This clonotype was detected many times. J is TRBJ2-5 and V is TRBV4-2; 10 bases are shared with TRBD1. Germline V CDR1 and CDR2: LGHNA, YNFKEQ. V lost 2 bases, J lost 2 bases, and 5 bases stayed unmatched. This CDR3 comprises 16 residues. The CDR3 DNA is TGTGCCAGCAGCCAACCCCCGGGACAGGGGCAAGAGACCCAGTACTTC. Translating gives CASSQPPGQGQETQYF.

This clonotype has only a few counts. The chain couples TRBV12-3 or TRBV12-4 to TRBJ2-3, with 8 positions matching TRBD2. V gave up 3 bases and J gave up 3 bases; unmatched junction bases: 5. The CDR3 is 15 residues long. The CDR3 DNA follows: TGTGCCAGCAGTTTCCTACTAGCGGTTACAGATACGCAGTATTTT. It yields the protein CASSFLLAVTDTQYF.

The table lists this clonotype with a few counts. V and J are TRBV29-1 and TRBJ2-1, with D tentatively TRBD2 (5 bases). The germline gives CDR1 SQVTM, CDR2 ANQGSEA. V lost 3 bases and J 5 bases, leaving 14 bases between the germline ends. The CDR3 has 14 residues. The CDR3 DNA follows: TGCAGCGTTGACGGAGCGGCGAGCAACAATGAGCAGTTCTTC. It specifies CSVDGAASNNEQFF.

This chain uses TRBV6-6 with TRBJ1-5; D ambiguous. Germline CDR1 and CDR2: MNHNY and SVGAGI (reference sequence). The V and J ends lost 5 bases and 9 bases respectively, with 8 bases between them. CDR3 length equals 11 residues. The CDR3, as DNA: TGTGCCAGCAGTCGGGTGGGGCCCCAGCATTTT. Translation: CASSRVGPQHF.